These 11 T cell receptor beta chains originate from one sample sequenced in a study of blood T cell repertoires in COVID-19. Produced via immunoSEQ multiplex PCR; TCRdb's table is partial and in-frame only. This sample yields almost 100,000 clones, of which about nine tenths are seen a single time; about 9.3% belongs to the top ten. Sample: peripheral blood. The receptors were sampled from a man in his fifties or sixties with acute or convalescent COVID-19.

The rearrangement links TRBV7-9 to TRBJ1-3; no clear D. Germline-derived CDR1 and CDR2 are SEHNR and FQNEAQ (reference sequence). Trimming left V 11 bases short and J 6 bases short, with 17 bases between. The CDR3 extends over 13 amino acids. The CDR3 DNA reads TGTGCCTTCAGCCGGGGAGGCTTAAACACCATATATTTT. It specifies CAFSRGGLNTIYF.

The CDR3 sequence is CSVQIAGLAGSYEQYF. The DNA for the CDR3 is TGCAGCGTCCAAATAGCGGGACTAGCGGGGTCCTACGAGCAGTACTTC. V and J are TRBV29-1 and TRBJ2-7; 13 nucleotides agree with TRBD2. CDR3 size: 16 residues. The junction had 9 bases not matched to a gene; V was cut back by 6 bases and J by 1 base. CDR1 and CDR2 from the germline V gene are SQVTM and ANQGSEA.

This clone has more than one count but fewer than ten. The chain carries TRBV2 and TRBJ1-2, with TRBD1 as a possible D gene (6 bases). The germline CDR1 and CDR2 sequences are SNHLY and FYNNEI. V shed 6 bases and J shed 3 bases, with 11 bases lying between them. The CDR3 loop spans 13 amino acids. CDR3 sequence (DNA): TGTGCCAGCAGCGTCGACAGGTACTATGGCTACACCTTC. Translation: CASSVDRYYGYTF.

The rearrangement uses TRBV4-2 and TRBJ1-5; D is possibly TRBD1 (6 bases). The CDR3 spans 15 residues. Germline loops: CDR1 LGHNA, CDR2 YNFKEQ. Deletions cut 3 bases from V and 2 bases from J, with 11 bases between. The CDR3 DNA sequence: TGTGCCAGCAGCCAGGATGGGGGCGGCAATCAGCCCCAGCATTTT. It codes for CASSQDGGGNQPQHF.

The rearrangement joins TRBV19 to TRBJ1-4; D remains unclear. Trimming removed 4 bases at V and 2 bases at J, with 8 bases between. CDR3 length equals 14 residues. Germline V gives CDR1 LNHDA, CDR2 SQIVND (reference sequence). Written as DNA, the CDR3 is TGTGCCAGTAGTACAAGCTGGACTAATGAAAAACTGTTTTTT. It specifies CASSTSWTNEKLFF.

V is TRBV9 and J is TRBJ2-7; D is possibly TRBD1 (6 bases). The CDR3 covers 17 residues. The germline CDR1 and CDR2 sequences are SGDLS and YYNGEE. Trimming pared 6 bases from V and 1 base from J, leaving 23 bases between. CDR3 amino acids: CASKLVLSGDISYEQYF. The CDR3 DNA follows: TGTGCCAGCAAATTAGTCCTTTCAGGGGACATTTCCTACGAGCAGTACTTC.

A single count supports this clone. This chain connects TRBV19 to TRBJ1-5; TRBD1 matches at 9 bases. The germline gives CDR1 LNHDA, CDR2 SQIVND (reference sequence). Trimming at V came to 5 bases and at J to 2 bases, leaving 4 bases not matched to a gene. The CDR3 length is 15 residues. DNA of the CDR3: TGTGCCAGTAGTCGATGGACAGGGGGCAATCAGCCCCAGCATTTT. Protein: CASSRWTGGNQPQHF. The whole variable domain, remainder taken from reference TRBV19 and TRBJ1-5, is DGGITQSPKYLFRKEGQNVTLSCEQNLNHDAMYWYRQDPGQGLRLIYYSQIVNDFQKGDIAEGYSVSREKKESFPLTVTSAQKNPTAFYLCASSRWTGGNQPQHFGDGTRLSIL.

The rearrangement joins TRBV21-1 to TRBJ2-3; the table gives TRBD2 as D, unverified against the DNA. TRBV21-1 corresponds to a pseudogene. The CDR3 contains 16 residues. DNA of the CDR3: TGTGCCAGCAGCAAAGTGAACGGGACTAGCACAGATACGCAGTATTTT. Its protein is CASSKVNGTSTDTQYF.

The V gene is TRBV11-2, the J gene TRBJ2-5, with D perhaps matching TRBD1 (6 bases). Germline V gene lookup returns CDR1 SGHAT and CDR2 FQNNGV. Trimming left V 5 bases short and J 7 bases short, with 20 bases between. The CDR3 is made up of 15 amino acids. CDR3 DNA: TGTGCCAGCAGCACTCGGACAGAGAGAAGGGGGACCCAGTACTTC. It translates to CASSTRTERRGTQYF.

This clone was counted only a few times. V is TRBV5-1 and J is TRBJ2-5, with D possibly being TRBD1 (6 bases). Deletions cut 3 bases from V and 3 bases from J, with 9 bases between. The CDR3 runs to 13 residues. Germline lookup yields CDR1 SGHRS and CDR2 YFSETQ. The CDR3 is CASSYSGEETQYF. CDR3 bases: TGCGCCAGCAGCTACTCAGGGGAAGAGACCCAGTACTTC.

The chain carries TRBV7-9 and TRBJ2-7; D perhaps matches TRBD1 (5 bases). The germline V gene has CDR1 SEHNR and CDR2 FQNEAQ (reference sequence). The CDR3 has 13 amino acids. V was shortened by 11 bases and J by 0 bases, with 14 bases between the two germline ends. CDR3 DNA sequence: TGTGCCCTGGGGCGGACCCTCTCCTACGAGCAGTACTTC. This translates into CALGRTLSYEQYF. Based on the CDR3 plus reference TRBV7-9 and TRBJ2-7, the full variable domain is DTGVSQNPRHKITKRGQNVTFRCDPISEHNRLYWYRQTLGQGPEFLTYFQNEAQLEKSRLLSDRFSAERPKGSFSTLEIQRTEQGDSAMYLCALGRTLSYEQYFGPGTRLTVT.